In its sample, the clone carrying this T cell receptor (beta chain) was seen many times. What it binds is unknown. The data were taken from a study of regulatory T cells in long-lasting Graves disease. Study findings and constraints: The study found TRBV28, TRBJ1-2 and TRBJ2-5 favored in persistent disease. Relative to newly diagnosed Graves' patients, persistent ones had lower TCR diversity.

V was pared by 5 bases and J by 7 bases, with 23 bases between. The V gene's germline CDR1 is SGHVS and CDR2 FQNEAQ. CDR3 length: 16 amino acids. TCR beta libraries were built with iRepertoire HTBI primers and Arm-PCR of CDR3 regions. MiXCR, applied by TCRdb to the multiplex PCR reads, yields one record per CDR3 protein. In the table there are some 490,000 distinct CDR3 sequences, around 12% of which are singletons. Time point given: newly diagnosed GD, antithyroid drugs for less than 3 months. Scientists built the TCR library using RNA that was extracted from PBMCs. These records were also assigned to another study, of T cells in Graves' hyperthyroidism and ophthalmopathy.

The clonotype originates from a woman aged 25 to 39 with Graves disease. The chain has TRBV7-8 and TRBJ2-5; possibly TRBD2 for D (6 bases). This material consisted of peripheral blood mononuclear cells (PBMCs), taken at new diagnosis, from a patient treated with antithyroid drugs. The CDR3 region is CASSPRPGLAIGTQYF. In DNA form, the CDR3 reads TGTGCCAGCAGCCCAAGGCCTGGGCTAGCGATTGGGACCCAGTACTTC.